The following is a TCR beta chain sequence with its context. CDR3 length: 14 amino acids. CDR1 is SGHTA, CDR2 FQGTGA, per germline. V lost 6 bases, J lost 0 bases, and 8 bases lay in between. This sample was taken from a study of OX40 agonist ivuxolimab in advanced cancers. Some clones are missing from TCRdb's copy, which holds only in-frame ones; the method was immunoSEQ multiplex PCR. The sample contains tens of thousands of clones, roughly 80% of which appear only once. Source: CD4+ or CD8+ T cells sorted from blood, taken in a trial of the OX40 agonist ivuxolimab. This clonotype originated in an adult with an advanced solid tumor such as melanoma, head and neck, liver or kidney cancer. This chain joins TRBV7-3 and TRBJ2-2, with a weak D call TRBD1 (6 bases). The CDR3 region is CASRGASNTGELFF. CDR3 in DNA: TGTGCCAGCAGGGGGGCCTCGAACACCGGGGAGCTGTTTTTT.